This T cell receptor (beta chain) was profiled in a study of blood T cell repertoires in COVID-19. Study details: Collection of acute and convalescent COVID-19 samples took place in the United States, Italy and Spain. T cells, B-cell-depleted T cells, or PBMCs provided the cDNA or gDNA that served as material.

Authors' data handling: Nucleated cell counts were estimated from reference gene primer amplification. Generated by immunoSEQ multiplex PCR, the TCRdb table keeps only in-frame clones and is missing some. V and J calls and clone size are given by that table; D and trimming were obtained from the DNA. The sample gives tens of thousands of clones, 85% to 90% of which show up once; about 6.5% is in the top ten. Enrolment of Seattle patients took place during active infection, and they were followed longitudinally. The sequenced sample was peripheral blood. The sequence was collected from a woman aged 60-75 years with COVID-19, enrolled during active disease.

The CDR3, as DNA: TGTGCCAGCAGCTTAGGTGGGGGACAGGGTAAGCAGTACTTC. It specifies CASSLGGGQGKQYF. This chain uses TRBV7-2 with TRBJ2-7; TRBD1 agrees at 9 bases. This CDR3 has 14 residues. Germline lookup yields CDR1 SGHTA and CDR2 FQGNSA. V dropped 1 base and J dropped 8; count of bases not matched to a gene: 6.